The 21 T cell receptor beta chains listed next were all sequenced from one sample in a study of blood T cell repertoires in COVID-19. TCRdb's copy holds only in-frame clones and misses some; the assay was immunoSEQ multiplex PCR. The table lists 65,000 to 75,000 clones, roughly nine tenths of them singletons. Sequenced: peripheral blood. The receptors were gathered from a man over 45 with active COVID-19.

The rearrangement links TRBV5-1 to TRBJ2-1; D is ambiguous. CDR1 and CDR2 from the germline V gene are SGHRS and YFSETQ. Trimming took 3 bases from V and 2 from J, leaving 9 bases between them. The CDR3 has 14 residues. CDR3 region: CASSWQTAYNEQFF. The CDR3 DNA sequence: TGCGCCAGCAGCTGGCAAACAGCCTACAATGAGCAGTTCTTC.

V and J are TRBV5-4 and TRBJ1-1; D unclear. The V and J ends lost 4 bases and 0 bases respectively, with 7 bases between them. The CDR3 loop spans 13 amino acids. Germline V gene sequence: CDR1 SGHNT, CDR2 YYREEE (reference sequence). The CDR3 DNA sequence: TGTGCCAGCAGCCAGGATATGAACACTGAAGCTTTCTTT. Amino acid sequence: CASSQDMNTEAFF.

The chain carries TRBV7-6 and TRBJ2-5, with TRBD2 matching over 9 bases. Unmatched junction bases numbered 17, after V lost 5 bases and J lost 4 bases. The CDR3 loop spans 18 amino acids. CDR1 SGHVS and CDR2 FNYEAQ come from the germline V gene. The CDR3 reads CASSVDPQVAGDSETQYF. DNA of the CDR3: TGTGCCAGCAGCGTAGACCCCCAGGTAGCGGGAGATTCAGAGACCCAGTACTTC.

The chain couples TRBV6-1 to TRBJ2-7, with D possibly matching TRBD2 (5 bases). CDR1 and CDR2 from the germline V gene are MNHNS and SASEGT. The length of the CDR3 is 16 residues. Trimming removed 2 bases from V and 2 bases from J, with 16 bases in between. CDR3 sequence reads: CASSESYRGATYEQYF. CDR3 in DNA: TGTGCCAGCAGTGAATCATATCGGGGTGCTACCTACGAGCAGTACTTC.

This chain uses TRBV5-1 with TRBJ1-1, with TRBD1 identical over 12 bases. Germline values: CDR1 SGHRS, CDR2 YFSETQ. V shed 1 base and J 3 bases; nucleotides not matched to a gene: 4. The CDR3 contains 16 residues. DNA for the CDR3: TGCGCCAGCAGCTTGATGGGACAGGGGGCCCACACTGAAGCTTTCTTT. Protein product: CASSLMGQGAHTEAFF.

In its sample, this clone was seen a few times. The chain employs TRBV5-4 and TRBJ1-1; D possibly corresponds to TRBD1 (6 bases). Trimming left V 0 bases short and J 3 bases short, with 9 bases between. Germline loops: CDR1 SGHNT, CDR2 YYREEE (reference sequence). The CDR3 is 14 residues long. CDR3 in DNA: TGTGCCAGCAGCTTGGCCGGGGGGCACACTGAAGCTTTCTTT. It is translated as CASSLAGGHTEAFF.

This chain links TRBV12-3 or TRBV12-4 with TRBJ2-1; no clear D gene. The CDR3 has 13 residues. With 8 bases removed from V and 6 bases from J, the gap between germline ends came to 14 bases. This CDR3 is CASGQLPANEQFF. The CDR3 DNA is TGTGCCAGCGGGCAACTTCCCGCCAATGAGCAGTTCTTC.

CDR3 nucleotides: TGTGCCAGCAGCCTCGACTCTAACTATGGCTACACCTTC. Amino acid sequence: CASSLDSNYGYTF. V gene TRBV6-5 combines with J gene TRBJ1-2; D not certain. V was pared by 6 bases and J by 0 bases, with 8 bases between. Per the germline V gene, CDR1 is MNHEY and CDR2 is SVGAGI. This CDR3 has 13 amino acids.

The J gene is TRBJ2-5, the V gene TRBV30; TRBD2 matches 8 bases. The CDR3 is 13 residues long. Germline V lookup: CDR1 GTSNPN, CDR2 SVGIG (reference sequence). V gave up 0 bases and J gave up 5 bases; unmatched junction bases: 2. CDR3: CAWSVSGGETQYF. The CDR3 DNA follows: TGTGCCTGGAGTGTATCGGGGGGGGAGACCCAGTACTTC.

CDR3 in DNA: TGCGCCAGCAGCTTGGGGGCAGTGAAAGAGACCCAGTACTTC. Protein: CASSLGAVKETQYF. The genes are TRBV5-1 and TRBJ2-5; unclear D gene. Trimming removed 0 bases at V and 3 bases at J, with 9 bases between. The CDR3 is 14 amino acids. CDR1 is SGHRS and CDR2 is YFSETQ in the germline V gene.

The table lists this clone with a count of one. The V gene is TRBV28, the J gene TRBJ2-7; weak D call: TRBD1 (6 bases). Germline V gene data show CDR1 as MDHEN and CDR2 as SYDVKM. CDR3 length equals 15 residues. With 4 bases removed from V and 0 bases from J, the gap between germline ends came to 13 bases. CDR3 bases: TGTGCCAGCAGTTCCCCCGGGACATCCTCCTACGAGCAGTACTTC. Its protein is CASSSPGTSSYEQYF.

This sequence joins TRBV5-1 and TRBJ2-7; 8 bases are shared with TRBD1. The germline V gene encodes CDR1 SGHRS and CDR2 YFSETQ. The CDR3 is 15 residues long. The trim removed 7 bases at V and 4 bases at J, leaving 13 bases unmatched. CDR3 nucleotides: TGCGCCAGCGGCACCATCAGGGGGCCCCGGTACGAGCAGTACTTC. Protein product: CASGTIRGPRYEQYF.

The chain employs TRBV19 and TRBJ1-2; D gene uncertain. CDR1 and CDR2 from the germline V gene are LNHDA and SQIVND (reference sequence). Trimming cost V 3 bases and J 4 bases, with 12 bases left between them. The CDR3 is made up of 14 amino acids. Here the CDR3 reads CASSIEGRSYGYTF. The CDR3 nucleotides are TGTGCCAGTAGTATTGAAGGGAGGAGCTATGGCTACACCTTC.

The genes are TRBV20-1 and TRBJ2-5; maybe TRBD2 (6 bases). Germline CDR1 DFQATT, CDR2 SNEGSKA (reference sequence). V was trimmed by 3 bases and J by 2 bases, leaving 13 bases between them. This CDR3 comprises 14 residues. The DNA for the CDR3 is TGCAGTGCTAGTACGGGACTCGGACAAGAGACCCAGTACTTC. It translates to CSASTGLGQETQYF.

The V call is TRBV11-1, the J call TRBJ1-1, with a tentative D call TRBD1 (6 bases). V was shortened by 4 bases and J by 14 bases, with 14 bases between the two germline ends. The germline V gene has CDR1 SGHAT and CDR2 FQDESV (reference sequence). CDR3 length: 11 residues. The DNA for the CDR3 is TGTGCCAGCAGCTATCGCGCAGGGGTGTTCTTT. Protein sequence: CASSYRAGVFF.

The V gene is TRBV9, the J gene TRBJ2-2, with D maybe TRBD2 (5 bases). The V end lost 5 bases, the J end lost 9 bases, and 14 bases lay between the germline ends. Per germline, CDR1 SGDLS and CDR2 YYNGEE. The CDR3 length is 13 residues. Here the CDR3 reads CASSYGGWRELFF. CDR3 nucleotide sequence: TGTGCCAGCAGTTATGGCGGGTGGCGGGAGCTGTTTTTT.

The DNA for the CDR3 is TGTGCCAGCAGCCGAAGGAGTTCGGGGGTTGGCTACACCTTC. As protein: CASSRRSSGVGYTF. The V call is TRBV11-3, the J call TRBJ1-2, with D possibly matching TRBD1 (5 bases). The CDR3 has 14 amino acids. V lost 5 bases to trimming and J lost 7 bases, with 17 bases between them. The germline V gene encodes CDR1 SGHNT and CDR2 YENEEA.

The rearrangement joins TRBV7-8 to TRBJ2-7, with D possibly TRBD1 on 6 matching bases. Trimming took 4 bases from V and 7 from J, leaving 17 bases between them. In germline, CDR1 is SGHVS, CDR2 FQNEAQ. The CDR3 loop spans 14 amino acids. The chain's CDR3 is CASSSQGWGGEQYF. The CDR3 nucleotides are TGTGCCAGCAGCTCCCAGGGGTGGGGTGGGGAGCAGTACTTC.

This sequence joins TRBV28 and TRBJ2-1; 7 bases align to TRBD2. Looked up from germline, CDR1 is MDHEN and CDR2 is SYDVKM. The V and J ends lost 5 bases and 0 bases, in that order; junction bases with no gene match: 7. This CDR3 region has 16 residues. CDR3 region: CASSEILADSYNEQFF. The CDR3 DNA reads TGTGCCAGCAGTGAAATCCTAGCGGACTCCTACAATGAGCAGTTCTTC.

The chain's CDR3 is CASSTPGLLPGYGYTF. The CDR3 DNA sequence: TGTGCCAGTAGTACACCGGGACTCCTGCCTGGGTATGGCTACACCTTC. The rearrangement joins TRBV19 to TRBJ1-2; possibly TRBD1 for D (5 bases). This CDR3 has 16 residues. Germline V CDR1 and CDR2: LNHDA, SQIVND (reference sequence). The V and J ends lost 4 bases and 5 bases respectively, with 20 bases between them.

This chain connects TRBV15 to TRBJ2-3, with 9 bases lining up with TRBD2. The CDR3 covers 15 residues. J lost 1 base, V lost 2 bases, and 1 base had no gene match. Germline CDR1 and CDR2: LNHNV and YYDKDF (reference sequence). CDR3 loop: CATSRRTSGTDTQYF. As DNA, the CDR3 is TGTGCCACCAGCAGAAGGACTAGCGGCACAGATACGCAGTATTTT.